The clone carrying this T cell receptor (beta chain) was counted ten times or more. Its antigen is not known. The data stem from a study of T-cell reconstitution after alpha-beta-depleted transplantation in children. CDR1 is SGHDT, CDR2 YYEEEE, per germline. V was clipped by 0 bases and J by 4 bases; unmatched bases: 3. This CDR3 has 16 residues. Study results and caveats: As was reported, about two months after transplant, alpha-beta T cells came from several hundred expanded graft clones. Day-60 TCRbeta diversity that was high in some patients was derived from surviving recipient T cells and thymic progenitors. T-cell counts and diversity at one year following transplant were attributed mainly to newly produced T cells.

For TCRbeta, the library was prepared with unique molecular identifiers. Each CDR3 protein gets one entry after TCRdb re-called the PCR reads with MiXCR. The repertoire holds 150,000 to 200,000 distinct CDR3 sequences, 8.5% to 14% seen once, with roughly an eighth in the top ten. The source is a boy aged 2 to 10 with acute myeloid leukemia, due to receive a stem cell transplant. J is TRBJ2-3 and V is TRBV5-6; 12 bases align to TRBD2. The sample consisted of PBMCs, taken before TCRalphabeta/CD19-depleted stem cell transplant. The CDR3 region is CASSLETSGGSDTQYF. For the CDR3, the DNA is TGTGCCAGCAGCTTGGAGACTAGCGGGGGATCAGATACGCAGTATTTT.